One and the same sample provided the 6 T cell receptor beta chains below, sequenced in a study of blood T cell repertoires in COVID-19. Only in-frame clones appear in the TCRdb table, and some are missing; sequencing was by immunoSEQ multiplex PCR. The sample has 250,000 to 300,000 clones, around four fifths seen once. Sample: peripheral blood. The receptors derive from a man in his sixties who had recovered from COVID-19.

This clone was counted between two and nine times. The chain links TRBV4-1 to TRBJ1-6, with 9 bases identical to TRBD1. Germline V gene sequence: CDR1 MGHRA, CDR2 YSYEKL. J was trimmed by 7 bases and V by 1 base; bases with no gene match: 8. The CDR3 spans 17 residues. The CDR3 DNA reads TGCGCCAGCAGCCAAGCTAGGGGACAGGGAGGCAATTCACCCCTCCACTTT. Its protein product is CASSQARGQGGNSPLHF.

J is TRBJ2-1 and V is TRBV24-1; D might be TRBD2 (6 bases). Trimming took off 0 bases at V and 1 base at J, with 12 bases between the two ends. The CDR3 sequence is 17 residues long. Germline V gene lookup returns CDR1 KGHDR and CDR2 SFDVKD. DNA of the CDR3: TGTGCCACCAGTGATTTGCTACGGGAGTTGTCCTACAATGAGCAGTTCTTC. This gives the protein CATSDLLRELSYNEQFF.

The chain joins TRBV14 to TRBJ2-5, with D maybe TRBD1 (6 bases). V lost 1 base, J lost 4 bases, and 13 bases lay in between. Per the germline V gene, CDR1 is SGHDN and CDR2 is FVKESK. CDR3 length: 15 residues. CDR3 sequence (DNA): TGTGCCAGCAGCCAAGGAGTACTCAGGGGAGAGACCCAGTACTTC. Translation: CASSQGVLRGETQYF.

This clone occurred a few times. The J gene is TRBJ2-7, the V gene TRBV27; a weak D match, TRBD2 (6 bases). V lost 6 bases, J lost 3 bases, and 18 bases lay in between. CDR1 MNHEY and CDR2 SMNVEV come from the germline V gene (reference sequence). This CDR3 is built from 15 residues. In nucleotides, the CDR3 is TGTGCCAGCAGGAATCTCGGGACTGGCGACTACGAGCAGTACTTC. Translated: CASRNLGTGDYEQYF.

In nucleotides, the CDR3 is TGCGCCAGCAGCGCCTCGGACGGTGGGGGCCTCGAGCAGTACTTC. As protein: CASSASDGGGLEQYF. The V and J genes are TRBV5-1 and TRBJ2-7; the D gene is possibly TRBD1 (6 bases). V was pared by 4 bases and J by 6 bases, with 20 bases between. Germline CDR1 is SGHRS and CDR2 is YFSETQ. CDR3 length: 15 amino acids.

The genes are TRBV2 and TRBJ2-1; TRBD2 matches 14 bases. V lost 7 bases to trimming and J lost 0 bases; unmatched junction nucleotides: 11. The CDR3 is 19 residues long. Per the germline V gene, CDR1 is SNHLY and CDR2 is FYNNEI. The CDR3 region has the DNA TGTGCCAGCAACGAACGACTAGCGGGGGGGCCTAGCTCCTACAATGAGCAGTTCTTC. It is translated as CASNERLAGGPSSYNEQFF.